The 8 T cell receptor beta chains listed next were all sequenced from one sample in a study of OX40 agonist ivuxolimab in advanced cancers. TCRdb keeps only in-frame clones here, not all; method: immunoSEQ multiplex PCR. The table has about 80,000 clones, roughly 85% seen once. Sequenced here: CD4+ or CD8+ T cells sorted from blood, sampled in a trial of the OX40 agonist ivuxolimab. These receptors originate from an adult with an advanced solid tumor such as melanoma, head and neck, liver or kidney cancer.

The gene calls are TRBV5-1 and TRBJ2-2; D gene uncertain. The germline V gene encodes CDR1 SGHRS and CDR2 YFSETQ. The CDR3 contains 15 residues. Between the trimmed V and J ends, which lost 0 bases and 3 bases, there was a span of 9 bases. CDR3 in DNA: TGCGCCAGCAGCTTGGAGGGTGTCGACACCGGGGAGCTGTTTTTT. It translates to CASSLEGVDTGELFF.

The chain is built from TRBV28 and TRBJ2-2; D perhaps matches TRBD1 (6 bases). The CDR3 totals 12 residues. Germline values: CDR1 MDHEN, CDR2 SYDVKM. The V gene lost 6 bases and the J gene lost 6 bases, with 8 bases spanning the gap. This chain's CDR3 is CASSTGPGELFF. In DNA, the CDR3 is TGTGCCAGCAGCACAGGGCCCGGGGAGCTGTTTTTT.

The chain carries TRBV7-2 and TRBJ2-3; 9 positions match TRBD2. V gave up 1 base and J gave up 5 bases; unmatched junction bases: 10. The CDR3 is made up of 17 amino acids. Looked up from germline, CDR1 is SGHTA and CDR2 is FQGNSA. In DNA, the CDR3 is TGTGCCAGCAGCTTAGGGAGGCGGGGGGGCCTTAAAGATACGCAGTATTTT. Amino acids: CASSLGRRGGLKDTQYF.

CDR3 nucleotide sequence: TGTGCCAGTAGTACGTTGGCAGGGGGACCCGAAAAACTGTTTTTT. It is translated as CASSTLAGGPEKLFF. The V call is TRBV19, the J call TRBJ1-4, with 7 nucleotides matching TRBD1. CDR3 size: 15 residues. Trimming cost V 4 bases and J 8 bases; bases outside gene matches: 10. Germline CDR1 and CDR2: LNHDA and SQIVND (reference sequence).

The chain is built from TRBV28 and TRBJ1-2; D remains ambiguous. CDR1 is MDHEN and CDR2 is SYDVKM in the germline V gene. Deletions cut 2 bases from V and 4 bases from J, with 14 bases between. The length of the CDR3 is 15 residues. CDR3 nucleotides: TGTGCCAGCAGTTTACGCTCAGGAGGTGGCTATGGCTACACCTTC. This codes for CASSLRSGGGYGYTF.

The V gene is TRBV27, the J gene TRBJ2-3, with TRBD2 matching 10 bases. The J segment lost 0 bases and the V segment lost 2 bases, leaving 5 bases of the junction unmatched. Germline V gene lookup returns CDR1 MNHEY and CDR2 SMNVEV (reference sequence). This CDR3 spans 17 amino acids. The CDR3: CASSLRGLAVSTDTQYF. The CDR3 DNA reads as TGTGCCAGCAGTTTACGCGGACTAGCGGTTAGCACAGATACGCAGTATTTT.

The chain has TRBV7-9 and TRBJ1-1; D not certain. This CDR3 has 16 amino acids. The germline gives CDR1 SEHNR, CDR2 FQNEAQ (reference sequence). V dropped 2 bases and J dropped 3 bases, with 16 bases sitting between them. The CDR3 DNA is TGTGCCAGCAGCTTAAGTAAGGGAATCCCCTACACTGAAGCTTTCTTT. This sequence encodes CASSLSKGIPYTEAFF.

The chain combines TRBV7-8 with TRBJ2-1; D uncertain. V gave up 5 bases and J gave up 2 bases, with 10 bases separating them. Germline loops: CDR1 SGHVS, CDR2 FQNEAQ. The CDR3 contains 14 residues. For the CDR3, the DNA is TGTGCCAGCAGCCCTGGAGAAGCCTACAATGAGCAGTTCTTC. It encodes CASSPGEAYNEQFF.